These T cell receptor beta chains were read from a single sample in a study of T cell changes during pregnancy in multiple sclerosis. This table comes from immunoSEQ multiplex PCR, and its TCRdb copy is limited to in-frame clones, with some not included. This table holds approximately 68,000 clones, roughly 89% found once. The input for sequencing was peripheral blood, taken in the third trimester of pregnancy. The origin of the receptors is a female donor in good health, enrolled as a control in a pregnancy study. Both conserved end residues are part of each CDR3. The D gene is left open where the match is weak. Rows may omit the clone size; those that give it use once, few, many or a size class.

>TRBJ1-5|once|TRBV7-8|NA
CASSLGHNQPQHF
TGTGCCAGCAGCTTAGGACACAATCAGCCCCAGCATTTT
>TRBJ1-4|NA|TRBV4-1|NA
CASSQVKGVEKLFF
TGCGCCAGCAGCCAAGTCAAAGGGGTCGAAAAACTGTTTTTT
>TRBJ1-2|NA|TRBV19|NA
CASSIRTAANYGYTF
TGTGCCAGTAGTATACGGACAGCCGCTAACTATGGCTACACCTTC
>TRBJ2-5|NA|TRBV7-9|NA
CASSQDSQETQYF
TGTGCCAGCAGCCAAGACAGTCAAGAGACCCAGTACTTC
>TRBJ2-5|NA|TRBV10-3|NA
CAISDGGETQYF
TGTGCCATCAGTGATGGAGGAGAGACCCAGTACTTC
>TRBJ1-1|NA|TRBV6-5|NA
CASSLGRGSTEAFF
TGTGCCAGCAGCCTTGGGAGGGGCTCCACTGAAGCTTTCTTT
>TRBJ1-2|NA|TRBV4-3|NA
CASSQERQLIYGYTF
TGCGCCAGCAGCCAAGAAAGACAGCTTATCTATGGCTACACCTTC
>TRBJ1-2|NA|TRBV29-1|TRBD1
CSVRFIPGQAPPNYGYTF
TGCAGCGTGAGATTCATTCCGGGACAGGCACCTCCAAACTATGGCTACACCTTC
>TRBJ1-4|NA|TRBV7-2|NA
CASSFWLRGGNEKLFF
TGTGCCAGCAGCTTCTGGTTACGGGGGGGTAATGAAAAACTGTTTTTT
>TRBJ1-1|NA|TRBV5-1|NA
CASSLDFRGWNTEAFF
TGCGCCAGCAGCTTGGATTTCAGGGGATGGAACACTGAAGCTTTCTTT
>TRBJ2-5|NA|TRBV19|TRBD1
CASSSDRGGSKETQYF
TGTGCCAGTAGTTCGGACAGGGGAGGGAGTAAAGAGACCCAGTACTTC
>TRBJ1-2|NA|TRBV5-1|NA
CASSSSGTFGYTF
TGCGCCAGCAGCTCGTCCGGGACATTTGGCTACACCTTC
>TRBJ2-1|NA|TRBV7-2|TRBD2
CASSLRAASGRAHEQFF
TGTGCCAGCAGCTTGCGGGCCGCTAGCGGGAGGGCCCATGAGCAGTTCTTC
>TRBJ2-1|NA|TRBV5-1|NA
CASSLVGGHNEQFF
TGCGCCAGCAGCTTGGTGGGGGGGCACAATGAGCAGTTCTTC
>TRBJ1-2|once|TRBV7-2|NA
CASSPAGRGRATGGYTF
TGTGCCAGCAGCCCCGCGGGCAGGGGAAGGGCAACCGGTGGCTACACCTTC
>TRBJ1-1|NA|TRBV11-2|TRBD1
CASSPGTAFEAFF
TGTGCCAGCAGCCCGGGGACAGCATTTGAAGCTTTCTTT
>TRBJ1-5|NA|TRBV7-2|NA
CASSLANANQPQHF
TGTGCCAGCAGCTTAGCGAACGCGAATCAGCCCCAGCATTTT
>TRBJ1-2|NA|TRBV23-1|TRBD1
CASAGQGSNYGYTF
TGCGCCAGCGCCGGACAGGGCTCTAACTATGGCTACACCTTC
>TRBJ2-3|NA|TRBV5-1|TRBD1
CASSLDRSRGTDTQYF
TGCGCCAGCAGCTTGGATCGGAGCAGGGGGACAGATACGCAGTATTTT
>TRBJ2-7|NA|TRBV6-1|NA
CASSEAPRVSHEQYF
TGTGCCAGCAGTGAAGCTCCCAGGGTGTCCCACGAGCAGTACTTC
>TRBJ1-1|NA|TRBV2|NA
CASSIGGGKNTEAFF
TGTGCCAGCAGCATCGGGGGGGGAAAGAACACTGAAGCTTTCTTT
>TRBJ1-3|NA|TRBV4-3|NA
CASSQSFEGNTIYF
TGCGCCAGCAGCCAAAGCTTTGAGGGCAACACCATATATTTT
>TRBJ2-2|NA|TRBV7-9|NA
CASRPGVGELFF
TGTGCCAGCAGACCAGGGGTAGGGGAGCTGTTTTTT
>TRBJ2-5|NA|TRBV7-6|TRBD1
CASSLQGAPSQYF
TGTGCCAGCAGTCTACAGGGGGCGCCGTCCCAGTACTTC
>TRBJ2-5|NA|TRBV23-1|TRBD2
CASSHPRGGELRETQYF
TGCGCCAGCAGTCATCCCCGGGGGGGGGAATTGAGAGAGACCCAGTACTTC